Below are 30 T cell receptor beta chains sequenced from a single sample in a study of shared clonotypes between healthy human individuals (dated by TCRdb to about 2020). For the CD8 naive samples, CD45RO-negative cells were positively selected for CCR7, yielding a CD45RA+CCR7+ population from which TemRA cells were excluded. Library prep was done by the immunoSEQ multiplex PCR assay. TCRdb holds this immuneACCESS table with in-frame rearrangements only. Some clones are missing; in checked studies, unresolved V genes explain under half, and the rest has no known cause. For this sample the table gives just over 2,000,000 clones, of which approximately 95% were detected only once. The ten largest clones add up to roughly 1% of the sample. Specimen: naive CD8+ T cells sorted from blood. Interpreted using the paper, the cell subset or site label stands for: CD45RA+CCR7+. All receptors come from a man aged 18 to 30 in good health.

This clone was observed once. This rearrangement joins TRBV29-1 to TRBJ2-2, with D unclear. The germline CDR1 and CDR2 sequences are SQVTM and ANQGSEA. The CDR3 spans 13 residues. The V end lost 3 bases, the J end lost 3 bases, and 8 bases lay between the germline ends. This CDR3 is CSVDLGYTGELFF. The CDR3 nucleotides are TGCAGCGTTGATTTGGGGTACACCGGGGAGCTGTTTTTT.

The V gene is TRBV5-1, the J gene TRBJ2-5; TRBD2 matches 8 bases. This CDR3 region has 14 residues. Germline CDR1 SGHRS, CDR2 YFSETQ. V shed 0 bases, J shed 5 bases, and the junction held 3 bases outside the gene matches. The CDR3 bases are TGCGCCAGCAGCTTGGGACTAGCGTATGAGACCCAGTACTTC. Translated: CASSLGLAYETQYF. Complete variable domain (other parts from reference TRBV5-1 and TRBJ2-5): KAGVTQTPRYLIKTRGQQVTLSCSPISGHRSVSWYQQTPGQGLQFLFEYFSETQRNKGNFPGRFSGRQFSNSRSEMNVSTLELGDSALYLCASSLGLAYETQYFGPGTRLLVL.

V and J are TRBV27 and TRBJ1-6, with D maybe TRBD1 (6 bases). V lost 1 base, J lost 2 bases, and 6 bases lay in between. The CDR3 loop spans 15 amino acids. Germline loops: CDR1 MNHEY, CDR2 SMNVEV (reference sequence). For the CDR3, the DNA is TGTGCCAGCAGTTTATGGGGGCCCTATAATTCACCCCTCCACTTT. Translated: CASSLWGPYNSPLHF.

This rearrangement joins TRBV30 to TRBJ1-6; D unresolved. The germline V gene has CDR1 GTSNPN and CDR2 SVGIG (reference sequence). V was shortened by 1 base and J by 9 bases, with 4 bases between the two germline ends. CDR3 size: 11 residues. CDR3 coding DNA: TGTGCCTGGAGTGATCTTTCACCCCTCCACTTT. It translates to CAWSDLSPLHF.

V usage is TRBV5-1 and J usage is TRBJ2-3, with 7 bases matching TRBD2. CDR1 SGHRS and CDR2 YFSETQ come from the germline V gene. The CDR3 spans 13 residues. V was clipped by 7 bases and J by 5 bases; unmatched bases: 7. CDR3 sequence reads: CASAEWGGDTQYF. CDR3 DNA sequence: TGCGCCAGCGCAGAGTGGGGGGGAGATACGCAGTATTTT. Combining the CDR3 with reference TRBV5-1 and TRBJ2-3 gives the whole variable domain KAGVTQTPRYLIKTRGQQVTLSCSPISGHRSVSWYQQTPGQGLQFLFEYFSETQRNKGNFPGRFSGRQFSNSRSEMNVSTLELGDSALYLCASAEWGGDTQYFGPGTRLTVL.

V gene TRBV27 combines with J gene TRBJ1-6, with 7 bases fitting TRBD1. Germline V gene lookup returns CDR1 MNHEY and CDR2 SMNVEV (reference sequence). The trim removed 6 bases at V and 8 bases at J, leaving 7 bases unmatched. The length of the CDR3 is 14 residues. The CDR3 region is CASSPEGADSPLHF. The CDR3 region has the DNA TGTGCCAGCAGCCCCGAGGGGGCGGATTCACCCCTCCACTTT.

Points on this clone: Other DNA sequences in this sample translate to the same CDR3. V usage is TRBV7-9 and J usage is TRBJ1-2; 8 bases agree with TRBD1. With V trimmed by 5 bases and J by 4 bases, 6 bases remained unmatched. CDR3 length: 14 residues. Germline V gene data show CDR1 as SEHNR and CDR2 as FQNEAQ (reference sequence). Here the CDR3 DNA reads TGTGCCAGCAGCCTGGACAGGGAGATCTATGGCTACACCTTC. Encoded protein: CASSLDREIYGYTF. The whole variable domain, filled in from reference TRBV7-9 and TRBJ1-2, reads DTGVSQNPRHKITKRGQNVTFRCDPISEHNRLYWYRQTLGQGPEFLTYFQNEAQLEKSRLLSDRFSAERPKGSFSTLEIQRTEQGDSAMYLCASSLDREIYGYTFGSGTRLTVV.

The CDR3 DNA sequence: TGCGCCAGCAGCCAAGAGGGGCTAGCCGCCGGGGAGCTGTTTTTT. This codes for CASSQEGLAAGELFF. J is TRBJ2-2 and V is TRBV4-1; perhaps D is TRBD1 or TRBD2 (5 bases each). Trimming left V 0 bases short and J 6 bases short, with 11 bases between. The germline CDR1 and CDR2 sequences are MGHRA and YSYEKL. The CDR3 totals 15 residues.

The chain carries TRBV29-1 and TRBJ2-7; 7 bases line up with TRBD1. V lost 4 bases and J lost 3; bases outside the gene matches: 6. In germline, CDR1 is SQVTM, CDR2 ANQGSEA. The CDR3 spans 13 residues. The CDR3 coding sequence is TGCAGCGTTGCCGGGACAGAGAACTACGAGCAGTACTTC. Amino acid sequence: CSVAGTENYEQYF.

The CDR3 region is CASSLVLEEIRNEQFF. Here the CDR3 DNA reads TGTGCCAGCAGTTTAGTCCTGGAGGAAATTCGCAATGAGCAGTTCTTC. V is TRBV6-6 and J is TRBJ2-1; D is perhaps TRBD2 (5 bases). This CDR3 spans 16 amino acids. Per germline, CDR1 MNHNY and CDR2 SVGAGI (reference sequence). The V end was cut by 4 bases, the J end by 6 bases, with 19 bases between.

The chain uses TRBV28 and TRBJ2-5; D unresolved. Trimming pared 5 bases from V and 5 bases from J, leaving 15 bases between. This CDR3 has 14 residues. Looked up from germline, CDR1 is MDHEN and CDR2 is SYDVKM. CDR3 nucleotides: TGTGCCAGCAGTCCGCGGTCTTTCCGGGAGACCCAGTACTTC. Translation: CASSPRSFRETQYF.

The genes are TRBV4-1 and TRBJ2-1, with 7 bases identical to TRBD1. Trimming removed 4 bases from V and 6 bases from J; junction bases left unmatched: 12. Germline loops: CDR1 MGHRA, CDR2 YSYEKL. CDR3 length equals 16 residues. The CDR3 loop is CASSRVTGAWGNEQFF. The DNA of the CDR3 is TGCGCCAGCAGCCGCGTCACAGGGGCGTGGGGCAATGAGCAGTTCTTC.

The chain carries TRBV9 and TRBJ1-6; D is unclear. CDR1 is SGDLS, CDR2 YYNGEE, per germline. The CDR3 has 15 amino acids. V was cut by 0 bases and J by 8 bases, with 12 bases left in between. CDR3 bases: TGTGCCAGCAGCGTAGGGGGAGGAGTTGATTCACCCCTCCACTTT. Residues: CASSVGGGVDSPLHF.

The chain is built from TRBV5-8 and TRBJ2-3; D not resolved. Trimming took 2 bases from V and 6 from J, leaving 4 bases between them. The CDR3 runs 11 residues. Germline V lookup: CDR1 SGHTS, CDR2 YDEGEE. CDR3 sequence reads: CASSLSDTQYF. Written as DNA, the CDR3 is TGTGCCAGCAGCTTAAGCGATACGCAGTATTTT.

The chain uses TRBV7-8 and TRBJ2-3; 11 bases line up with TRBD2. Trimming removed 3 bases from V and 2 bases from J; junction bases left unmatched: 7. This CDR3 region has 17 residues. CDR1 is SGHVS and CDR2 is FQNEAQ in the germline V gene. The CDR3 sequence is CASSLVAGGPDTDTQYF. CDR3 sequence (DNA): TGTGCCAGCAGCTTGGTAGCGGGGGGGCCCGACACAGATACGCAGTATTTT. Combining the CDR3 with reference TRBV7-8 and TRBJ2-3 gives the whole variable domain GAGVSQSPRYKVAKRGQDVALRCDPISGHVSLFWYQQALGQGPEFLTYFQNEAQLDKSGLPSDRFFAERPEGSVSTLKIQRTQQEDSAVYLCASSLVAGGPDTDTQYFGPGTRLTVL.

This clone was observed once. This chain uses TRBV13 with TRBJ1-5; D unclear. From germline, CDR1 is PRHDT and CDR2 FYEKMQ (reference sequence). This CDR3 is built from 14 residues. V dropped 4 bases and J dropped 0 bases, with 7 bases sitting between them. The CDR3 loop reads CASSSGRSNQPQHF. CDR3 DNA: TGTGCCAGCAGCTCTGGACGTAGCAATCAGCCCCAGCATTTT. Drawing the rest from reference TRBV13 and TRBJ1-5, the complete variable domain is AAGVIQSPRHLIKEKRETATLKCYPIPRHDTVYWYQQGPGQDPQFLISFYEKMQSDKGSIPDRFSAQQFSDYHSELNMSSLELGDSALYFCASSSGRSNQPQHFGDGTRLSIL.

The V and J genes are TRBV5-1 and TRBJ1-1; TRBD1 matches at 8 bases. V dropped 4 bases and J dropped 4; count of bases not matched to a gene: 9. CDR1 is SGHRS and CDR2 is YFSETQ in the germline V gene. The length of the CDR3 is 15 residues. In nucleotides, the CDR3 is TGCGCCAGCAGCGGGGGGACAGGCCCGCGCACTGAAGCTTTCTTT. This translates into CASSGGTGPRTEAFF.

The chain employs TRBV11-3 and TRBJ2-4; the D gene is possibly TRBD1 (6 bases). Germline V CDR1 and CDR2: SGHNT, YENEEA. The CDR3 has 20 amino acids. V was trimmed by 5 bases and J by 0 bases, leaving 26 bases between them. The CDR3 here is CASSPRLCNRDELAKNIQYF. The CDR3 region has the DNA TGTGCCAGCAGCCCCCGGTTATGTAACAGGGATGAATTAGCCAAAAACATTCAGTACTTC.

The rearrangement links TRBV6-6 to TRBJ1-2; 9 bases are shared with TRBD1. Unmatched junction bases numbered 6, after V lost 5 bases and J lost 2 bases. The CDR3 extends over 15 amino acids. Germline V lookup: CDR1 MNHNY, CDR2 SVGAGI (reference sequence). The CDR3 bases are TGTGCCAGCAGTCTGGGACAGGGTTCGAACTATGGCTACACCTTC. Translated: CASSLGQGSNYGYTF.

This sequence joins TRBV5-1 and TRBJ2-1; no firm D call. The CDR3 runs to 13 residues. Germline values: CDR1 SGHRS, CDR2 YFSETQ. V was clipped by 0 bases and J by 9 bases, with 10 bases between them. The CDR3 here is CASSLATKLEQFF. CDR3 DNA sequence: TGCGCCAGCAGCTTGGCCACGAAACTTGAGCAGTTCTTC. Together with reference TRBV5-1 and TRBJ2-1, the CDR3 gives the full variable domain: KAGVTQTPRYLIKTRGQQVTLSCSPISGHRSVSWYQQTPGQGLQFLFEYFSETQRNKGNFPGRFSGRQFSNSRSEMNVSTLELGDSALYLCASSLATKLEQFFGPGTRLTVL.

The V and J genes are TRBV7-8 and TRBJ2-1; TRBD2 aligns across 11 bases. Per the germline V gene, CDR1 is SGHVS and CDR2 is FQNEAQ. Unmatched junction bases numbered 4, after V lost 6 bases and J lost 9 bases. This CDR3 spans 13 amino acids. The CDR3 sequence is CASSSTSGVEQFF. The CDR3 DNA sequence: TGTGCCAGCAGTTCGACTAGCGGGGTTGAGCAGTTCTTC.

The CDR3 loop is CASSDPHHRANSEQYF. As DNA, the CDR3 is TGTGCCAGCAGTGACCCCCACCACAGGGCGAACTCGGAGCAGTACTTC. The J gene is TRBJ2-7, the V gene TRBV6-4, with D possibly being TRBD1 (6 bases). Germline assignment: CDR1 MRHNA and CDR2 SNTAGT. The CDR3 sequence is 16 residues long. Trimming stripped 2 bases from V and 7 bases from J, with 21 bases between.

As regards this clone: The same CDR3 arises from other DNA sequences in this sample as well. V usage is TRBV5-6 and J usage is TRBJ2-1, with D unclear. The germline V gene has CDR1 SGHDT and CDR2 YYEEEE. There are 11 residues in the CDR3. V shed 0 bases and J shed 6 bases, with 1 base lying between them. As DNA, the CDR3 is TGTGCCAGCAGCTTGGCCAATGAGCAGTTCTTC. It yields the protein CASSLANEQFF.

This chain connects TRBV6-6 to TRBJ2-2; tentatively, D is TRBD1 (7 bases). V was clipped by 4 bases and J by 5 bases, with 8 bases between them. CDR1 and CDR2 from the germline V gene are MNHNY and SVGAGI (reference sequence). This CDR3 is built from 13 residues. The CDR3 is CASSSGGTGELFF. DNA of the CDR3: TGTGCCAGCAGTTCAGGGGGGACCGGGGAGCTGTTTTTT.

The chain carries TRBV27 and TRBJ1-4; 9 nucleotides line up with TRBD1. CDR3 length: 18 residues. V lost 6 bases to trimming and J lost 3 bases; unmatched junction nucleotides: 14. Germline CDR1 and CDR2: MNHEY and SMNVEV (reference sequence). The chain's CDR3 is CASRNTRGQGSSNEKLFF. For the CDR3, the DNA is TGTGCCAGCAGAAACACCCGAGGACAGGGGAGTTCTAATGAAAAACTGTTTTTT.

Comments on this clone: Distinct nucleotide sequences in the sample also encode this CDR3. V usage is TRBV27 and J usage is TRBJ1-5, with D unclear. This CDR3 has 13 residues. Trimming took 6 bases from V and 2 from J, leaving 8 bases between them. The V gene's germline CDR1 is MNHEY and CDR2 SMNVEV (reference sequence). CDR3 bases: TGTGCCAGCAGGGGAATAGGCAATCAGCCCCAGCATTTT. As protein: CASRGIGNQPQHF.

As concerns this clone: Other DNA sequences within the sample encode an identical CDR3. The rearrangement joins TRBV15 to TRBJ2-7; a possible D gene is TRBD1 (6 bases). The V gene lost 3 bases and the J gene lost 0 bases, with 9 bases spanning the gap. This CDR3 has 14 residues. Germline CDR1 reads LNHNV; CDR2 reads YYDKDF (reference sequence). For the CDR3, the DNA is TGTGCCACCAGCAGCGGACAGTCCTCCTACGAGCAGTACTTC. Its translation is CATSSGQSSYEQYF.

The chain employs TRBV4-1 and TRBJ2-2, with D perhaps matching TRBD2 (6 bases). This CDR3 has 14 residues. V lost 3 bases, J lost 4 bases, and 9 bases lay in between. Germline assignment: CDR1 MGHRA and CDR2 YSYEKL. CDR3 protein: CASSQGGSTGELFF. The CDR3 DNA reads as TGCGCCAGCAGCCAGGGGGGATCCACCGGGGAGCTGTTTTTT.

V and J are TRBV5-5 and TRBJ2-7; no definite D call. The germline V and J ends were trimmed by 0 bases and 4 bases, with 8 bases remaining between them. CDR3 size: 13 residues. Germline V gene data show CDR1 as SGHKS and CDR2 as YYEKEE (reference sequence). CDR3 in amino acids: CASSLARAYEQYF. In nucleotides, the CDR3 is TGTGCCAGCAGCTTGGCCAGAGCGTACGAGCAGTACTTC.

This clone came up once. V is TRBV6-5 and J is TRBJ2-5, with D possibly being TRBD1 or TRBD2 (5 bases each). V was shortened by 2 bases and J by 1 base, with 8 bases between the two germline ends. This CDR3 contains 14 residues. The germline V gene has CDR1 MNHEY and CDR2 SVGAGI. The CDR3 is CASSYVGPQETQYF. CDR3 in DNA: TGTGCCAGCAGTTACGTGGGACCCCAAGAGACCCAGTACTTC.